This entry is about one T cell receptor beta chain. Its antigen is unknown. The data are from a study of T cells after yellow fever vaccination. Study outcomes and limitations: Though weaker, the secondary response peaked faster, on day 5 versus 15.

V dropped 6 bases and J dropped 4 bases, with 12 bases sitting between them. There are 13 residues in the CDR3. MiXCR, run by TCRdb on the 5' RACE reads, gives a single entry per CDR3 protein. Of 550,000 or so distinct CDR3 sequences in the sample, about 19% were seen once. The rearrangement links TRBV12-3 or TRBV12-4 to TRBJ1-2; D unresolved. This TCR derives from a man aged 25 to 45 who received the YFV17D yellow fever vaccine. Specimen: PBMCs, collected 15 days after the yellow fever booster vaccination. In nucleotides, the CDR3 is TGTGCCAGCAGACGAACAGACCGCTATGGCTACACCTTC. It codes for CASRRTDRYGYTF.